One and the same sample provided the 20 T cell receptor beta chains below, sequenced in a study of shared clonotypes between healthy human individuals. Only in-frame clones appear in the TCRdb table, and some are missing; sequencing was by immunoSEQ multiplex PCR. Seen here are 2 million to 2.5 million clones, approximately 96% observed once, and the top ten hold 0.1% to 0.15%. Material for sequencing was naive CD4+ T cells sorted from blood. Subset here: CD45RA+ positively selected. The origin of the receptors is a man in his late teens or twenties in good health.

The V gene is TRBV6-1, the J gene TRBJ1-2; D may be TRBD1 (5 bases). V lost 6 bases, J lost 4 bases, and 15 bases lay in between. This CDR3 region has 14 residues. Germline V gene sequence: CDR1 MNHNS, CDR2 SASEGT. The CDR3 DNA reads as TGTGCCAGCAGCCCTGAGACAGCCTCCTATGGCTACACCTTC. Amino acids: CASSPETASYGYTF.

The chain has TRBV27 and TRBJ1-6; 9 nucleotides line up with TRBD1. The CDR3 runs to 16 residues. Germline CDR1 MNHEY, CDR2 SMNVEV (reference sequence). V was pared by 7 bases and J by 5 bases, with 9 bases of the junction left unmatched. The CDR3 nucleotides are TGTGCCAGCAATTCAATCAGGGACAGGGATAATTCACCCCTCCACTTT. It codes for CASNSIRDRDNSPLHF.

The chain carries TRBV7-8 and TRBJ2-3; D unresolved. There are 16 residues in the CDR3. CDR1 and CDR2 (germline): SGHVS, FQNEAQ. V was clipped by 0 bases and J by 4 bases, with 14 bases between them. CDR3 loop: CASSLAASGWADTQYF. Here the CDR3 DNA reads TGTGCCAGCAGCTTAGCGGCTAGTGGATGGGCAGATACGCAGTATTTT.

Points on this clone: Other DNA sequences in the same sample also yield this CDR3. The chain links TRBV19 to TRBJ2-2; no definite D call. CDR1 is LNHDA, CDR2 SQIVND, per germline (reference sequence). Trimming removed 6 bases from V and 5 bases from J, with 10 bases in between. The CDR3 totals 13 residues. This CDR3 is CASSFRVTGELFF. As DNA, the CDR3 is TGTGCCAGTAGCTTTAGGGTGACCGGGGAGCTGTTTTTT.

The chain couples TRBV6-1 to TRBJ2-3, with unresolved D. V was shortened by 1 base and J by 10 bases, with 15 bases between the two germline ends. The CDR3 loop spans 14 amino acids. Germline CDR1 MNHNS, CDR2 SASEGT. CDR3 loop: CASSEGRITGPQYF. CDR3 bases: TGTGCCAGCAGTGAAGGTCGGATCACGGGTCCGCAGTATTTT.

CDR3 residues: CASSPGLAGIISDEQYF. The CDR3 nucleotides are TGCGCCAGCAGCCCCGGACTAGCGGGGATTATAAGCGACGAGCAGTACTTC. The chain combines TRBV4-1 with TRBJ2-7; 12 bases are a match to TRBD2. The V gene end was trimmed by 4 bases and the J gene end by 5 bases; junction bases not matched to a gene: 12. This CDR3 is built from 17 residues. Germline V gives CDR1 MGHRA, CDR2 YSYEKL.

Only one count was recorded for this clone. The J gene is TRBJ1-1, the V gene TRBV18, with D unclear. The CDR3 sequence is 14 residues long. V was clipped by 2 bases and J by 3 bases, with 10 bases between them. Germline lookup yields CDR1 KGHSH and CDR2 LQKENI. CDR3 residues: CASSPGLSDTEAFF. The CDR3 region has the DNA TGTGCCAGCTCACCAGGGTTATCGGACACTGAAGCTTTCTTT.

This chain joins TRBV7-2 and TRBJ2-7, with TRBD2 identical over 7 bases. The germline V gene has CDR1 SGHTA and CDR2 FQGNSA. There are 14 residues in the CDR3. The trim removed 5 bases at V and 2 bases at J, leaving 6 bases unmatched. Written as DNA, the CDR3 is TGTGCCAGCAGCCCGACTAGCATTCCCTACGAGCAGTACTTC. Translated: CASSPTSIPYEQYF.

This chain connects TRBV27 to TRBJ1-4; 8 bases are a match to TRBD1. The CDR3 totals 15 residues. CDR1 and CDR2 (germline): MNHEY, SMNVEV (reference sequence). Trimming removed 6 bases from V and 3 bases from J; junction bases left unmatched: 6. The CDR3 coding sequence is TGTGCCAGCAGGGCCGCAGGGGGCGCTAATGAAAAACTGTTTTTT. It yields the protein CASRAAGGANEKLFF.

In this sample, this clone turned up a few times. V usage is TRBV28 and J usage is TRBJ1-6, with D perhaps matching TRBD1 (6 bases). The V end lost 6 bases, the J end lost 7 bases, and 16 bases lay between the germline ends. Germline V CDR1 and CDR2: MDHEN, SYDVKM. The CDR3 sequence is 15 residues long. The CDR3 DNA is TGTGCCAGCAGCCCAGGGGCCGGGGGGAATTCACCCCTCCACTTT. Protein: CASSPGAGGNSPLHF.

CDR3 bases: TGTGCCAGCAGCTTAGCGTACTCCAGAGGGACCCAGTACTTC. Translating it yields CASSLAYSRGTQYF. This chain uses TRBV7-9 with TRBJ2-5; D gene unclear. This CDR3 spans 14 amino acids. Trimming left V 0 bases short and J 7 bases short, with 12 bases between. Germline-derived CDR1 and CDR2 are SEHNR and FQNEAQ (reference sequence).

With regard to this clone: The sample has other DNA sequences that encode this CDR3 too. The chain couples TRBV7-2 to TRBJ2-7, with D possibly TRBD1 on 6 matching bases. CDR3 length equals 12 residues. V dropped 5 bases and J dropped 4 bases, with 9 bases sitting between them. Germline assignment: CDR1 SGHTA and CDR2 FQGNSA. CDR3 DNA sequence: TGTGCCAGCAGCCTACAGGGTTACGAGCAGTACTTC. It translates to CASSLQGYEQYF.

This clone was picked up one time. V gene TRBV7-2 combines with J gene TRBJ2-7; the D is unclear. From germline, CDR1 is SGHTA and CDR2 FQGNSA. V was shortened by 2 bases and J by 6 bases, with 11 bases between the two germline ends. CDR3 length equals 13 residues. Here the CDR3 reads CASSLTLGGEQYF. In nucleotides, the CDR3 is TGTGCCAGCAGCTTAACGTTGGGCGGCGAGCAGTACTTC.

A remark on this clone: The sample contains more than one DNA sequence encoding this CDR3. The V gene is TRBV19, the J gene TRBJ1-2, with TRBD1 matching over 8 bases. Germline lookup yields CDR1 LNHDA and CDR2 SQIVND (reference sequence). J gave up 4 bases and V 5 bases, and 3 bases lay outside the gene matches. There are 13 residues in the CDR3. CDR3: CASSRQGLYGYTF. As DNA, the CDR3 is TGTGCCAGTAGTCGACAGGGGCTCTATGGCTACACCTTC.

V and J are TRBV19 and TRBJ1-1; no reliable D call. Trimming took 7 bases from V and 0 from J, leaving 9 bases between them. Germline lookup yields CDR1 LNHDA and CDR2 SQIVND (reference sequence). This CDR3 is 13 amino acids long. As DNA, the CDR3 is TGTGCCAGTATTGGTAACATGAACACTGAAGCTTTCTTT. Its translation: CASIGNMNTEAFF.

Turning to this clone: Other DNA sequences in this sample translate to the same CDR3. This chain links TRBV28 with TRBJ1-2; 10 bases map to TRBD1. V was pared by 7 bases and J by 0 bases, with 5 bases of the junction left unmatched. This CDR3 comprises 15 residues. The germline V gene has CDR1 MDHEN and CDR2 SYDVKM. The CDR3 loop is CASITGQGANYGYTF. For the CDR3, the DNA is TGTGCCAGCATTACCGGACAGGGGGCTAACTATGGCTACACCTTC.

In DNA, the CDR3 is TGTGCCAGCAGCCTGCCGGGACAGACTCTCAATGAGCAGTTCTTC. It codes for CASSLPGQTLNEQFF. The chain links TRBV5-4 to TRBJ2-1; 7 bases map to TRBD1. V lost 4 bases and J lost 6; bases outside the gene matches: 10. CDR3 length equals 15 residues. CDR1 and CDR2 (germline): SGHNT, YYREEE (reference sequence). Filled out from reference TRBV5-4 and TRBJ2-1, the complete variable domain reads ETGVTQSPTHLIKTRGQQVTLRCSSQSGHNTVSWYQQALGQGPQFIFQYYREEENGRGNFPPRFSGLQFPNYSSELNVNALELDDSALYLCASSLPGQTLNEQFFGPGTRLTVL.

As regards this clone: The sample carries other DNA sequences with the same CDR3. The V and J genes are TRBV30 and TRBJ1-6; the D gene is possibly TRBD1 (5 bases). V was clipped by 5 bases and J by 1 base, with 6 bases between them. CDR1 and CDR2 (germline): GTSNPN, SVGIG (reference sequence). This CDR3 spans 13 amino acids. CDR3 nucleotide sequence: TGTGCCTGGTCAGGGTCCTATAATTCACCCCTCCACTTT. It is translated as CAWSGSYNSPLHF.

The V and J genes are TRBV6-1 and TRBJ1-6, with D unresolved. This CDR3 region has 15 residues. Between the trimmed V and J ends, which lost 2 bases and 4 bases, there was a span of 9 bases. Germline values: CDR1 MNHNS, CDR2 SASEGT. The CDR3 sequence is CASSERPAYNSPLHF. The CDR3 DNA is TGTGCCAGCAGTGAAAGGCCAGCTTATAATTCACCCCTCCACTTT.

The V call is TRBV28, the J call TRBJ1-4; D unresolved. The CDR3 consists of 14 residues. Per the germline V gene, CDR1 is MDHEN and CDR2 is SYDVKM. V was pared by 7 bases and J by 8 bases, with 17 bases between. Here the CDR3 DNA reads TGTGCCAGCACTGCGGCAGGCCTTGGGGAAAAACTGTTTTTT. As protein: CASTAAGLGEKLFF.